The clone carrying this T cell receptor (beta chain) was recorded once. The CDR3 is 15 residues long. V lost 6 bases, J lost 4 bases, and 10 bases stayed unmatched. Germline assignment: CDR1 SNHLY and CDR2 FYNNEI. This sample was included in a study of control samples from healthy donors and cancer patients. Sequencing was performed with immunoSEQ multiplex PCR; in TCRdb, only in-frame clones are kept and a portion is missing. The sample holds 74,000 or so clones, over 75% seen once. The sequence derives from a man aged 50 to 59 in good health. The sequenced sample was blood. This chain uses TRBV2 with TRBJ2-3; 7 nucleotides agree with TRBD1. For the CDR3, the DNA is TGTGCCAGCAGGCAAAACATACAGGGGTCAGATACGCAGTATTTT. It codes for CASRQNIQGSDTQYF. Supplemented by reference TRBV2 and TRBJ2-3, the full variable domain reads EPEVTQTPSHQVTQMGQEVILRCVPISNHLYFYWYRQILGQKVEFLVSFYNNEISEKSEIFDDQFSVERPDGSNFTLKIRSTKLEDSAMYFCASRQNIQGSDTQYFGPGTRLTVL.